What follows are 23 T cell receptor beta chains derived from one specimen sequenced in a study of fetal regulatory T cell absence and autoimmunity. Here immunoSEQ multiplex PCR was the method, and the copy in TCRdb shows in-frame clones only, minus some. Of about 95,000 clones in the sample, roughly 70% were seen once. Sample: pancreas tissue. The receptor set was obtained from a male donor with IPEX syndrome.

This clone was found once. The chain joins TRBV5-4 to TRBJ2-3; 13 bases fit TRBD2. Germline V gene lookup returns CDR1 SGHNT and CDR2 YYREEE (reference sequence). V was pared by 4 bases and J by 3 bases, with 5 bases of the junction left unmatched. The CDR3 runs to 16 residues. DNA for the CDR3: TGTGCCAGCAGCGCCCGGACTAGCGGGAGAACAGATACGCAGTATTTT. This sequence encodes CASSARTSGRTDTQYF.

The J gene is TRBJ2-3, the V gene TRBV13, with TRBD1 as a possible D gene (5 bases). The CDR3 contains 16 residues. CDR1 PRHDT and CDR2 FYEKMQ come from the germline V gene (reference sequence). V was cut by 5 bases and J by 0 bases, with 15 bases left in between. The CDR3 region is CASSLTDLGSTDTQYF. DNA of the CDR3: TGTGCCAGCAGCCTGACAGACCTTGGGAGCACAGATACGCAGTATTTT.

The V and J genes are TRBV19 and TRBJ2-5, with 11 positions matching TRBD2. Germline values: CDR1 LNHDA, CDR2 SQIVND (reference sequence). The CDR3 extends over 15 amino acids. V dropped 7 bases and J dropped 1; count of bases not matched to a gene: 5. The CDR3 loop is CASTLSGGVQETQYF. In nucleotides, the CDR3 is TGTGCCAGTACCCTTAGCGGGGGGGTCCAAGAGACCCAGTACTTC.

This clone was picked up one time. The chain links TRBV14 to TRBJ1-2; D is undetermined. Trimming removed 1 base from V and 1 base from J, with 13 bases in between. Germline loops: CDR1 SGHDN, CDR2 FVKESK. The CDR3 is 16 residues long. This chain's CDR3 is CASSQGARKGNYGYTF. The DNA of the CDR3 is TGTGCCAGCAGCCAAGGAGCCAGGAAGGGTAACTATGGCTACACCTTC. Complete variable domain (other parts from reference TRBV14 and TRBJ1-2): EAGVTQFPSHSVIEKGQTVTLRCDPISGHDNLYWYRRVMGKEIKFLLHFVKESKQDESGMPNNRFLAERTGGTYSTLKVQPAELEDSGVYFCASSQGARKGNYGYTFGSGTRLTVV.

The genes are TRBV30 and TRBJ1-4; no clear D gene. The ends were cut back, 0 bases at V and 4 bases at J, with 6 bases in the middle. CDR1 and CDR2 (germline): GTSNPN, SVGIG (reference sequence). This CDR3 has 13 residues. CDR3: CAWSVPGNEKLFF. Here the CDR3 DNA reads TGTGCCTGGAGTGTACCGGGTAATGAAAAACTGTTTTTT.

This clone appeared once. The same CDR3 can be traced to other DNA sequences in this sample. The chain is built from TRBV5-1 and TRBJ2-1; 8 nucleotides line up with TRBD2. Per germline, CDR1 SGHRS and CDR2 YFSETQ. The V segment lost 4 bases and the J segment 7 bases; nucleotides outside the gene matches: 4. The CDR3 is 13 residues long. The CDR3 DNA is TGCGCCAGCAGCCGTTCGGGAGGGAATGAGCAGTTCTTC. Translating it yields CASSRSGGNEQFF.

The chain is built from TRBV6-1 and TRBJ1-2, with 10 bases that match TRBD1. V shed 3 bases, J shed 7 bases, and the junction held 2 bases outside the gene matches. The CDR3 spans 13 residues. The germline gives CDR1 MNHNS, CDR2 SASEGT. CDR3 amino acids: CASSETGGFGYTF. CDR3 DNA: TGTGCCAGCAGTGAGACAGGGGGCTTTGGCTACACCTTC.

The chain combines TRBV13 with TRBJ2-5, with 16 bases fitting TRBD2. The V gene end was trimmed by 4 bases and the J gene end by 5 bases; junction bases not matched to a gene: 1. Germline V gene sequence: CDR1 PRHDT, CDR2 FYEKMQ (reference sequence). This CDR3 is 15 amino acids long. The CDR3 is CASSSGLAGGETQYF. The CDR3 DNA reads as TGTGCCAGCAGCTCGGGACTAGCGGGGGGGGAGACCCAGTACTTC.

The DNA for the CDR3 is TGTGCCAGCAGTAATTTCGGGACCGAGCAGTACTTC. This codes for CASSNFGTEQYF. J is TRBJ2-7 and V is TRBV11-2; D is possibly TRBD1 or TRBD2 (5 bases each). CDR1 and CDR2 from the germline V gene are SGHAT and FQNNGV. Trimming pared 6 bases from V and 6 bases from J, leaving 12 bases between. The CDR3 contains 12 residues. The full variable domain, its missing parts supplied by reference TRBV11-2 and TRBJ2-7, is EAGVAQSPRYKIIEKRQSVAFWCNPISGHATLYWYQQILGQGPKLLIQFQNNGVVDDSQLPKDRFSAERLKGVDSTLKIQPAKLEDSAVYLCASSNFGTEQYFGPGTRLTVT.

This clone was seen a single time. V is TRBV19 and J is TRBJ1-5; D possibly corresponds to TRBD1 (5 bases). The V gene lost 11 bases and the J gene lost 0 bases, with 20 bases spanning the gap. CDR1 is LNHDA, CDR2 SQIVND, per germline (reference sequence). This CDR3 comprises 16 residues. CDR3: CASMWGGPYSNQPQHF. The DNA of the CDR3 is TGTGCCTCGATGTGGGGGGGTCCCTATAGCAATCAGCCCCAGCATTTT.

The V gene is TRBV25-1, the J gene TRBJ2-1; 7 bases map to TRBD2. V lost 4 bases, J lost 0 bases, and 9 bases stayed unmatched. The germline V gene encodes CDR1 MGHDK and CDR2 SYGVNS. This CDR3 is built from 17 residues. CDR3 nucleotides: TGTGCCAGCAGTGCTTTAACTAGCGTAACCTCCTACAATGAGCAGTTCTTC. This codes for CASSALTSVTSYNEQFF.

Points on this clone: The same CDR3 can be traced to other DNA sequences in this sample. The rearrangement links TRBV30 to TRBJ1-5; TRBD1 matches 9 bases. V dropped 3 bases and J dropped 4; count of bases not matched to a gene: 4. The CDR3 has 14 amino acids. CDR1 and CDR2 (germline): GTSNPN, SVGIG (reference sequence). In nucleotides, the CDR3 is TGTGCCTGGAGCCTCGGACAGGGGAATCAGCCCCAGCATTTT. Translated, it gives CAWSLGQGNQPQHF.

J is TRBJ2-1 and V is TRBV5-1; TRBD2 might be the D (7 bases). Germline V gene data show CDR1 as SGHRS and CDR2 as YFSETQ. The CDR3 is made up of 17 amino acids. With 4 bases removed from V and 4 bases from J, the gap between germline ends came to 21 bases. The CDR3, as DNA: TGCGCCAGCAGCCCGGGTCGGGGGGCTCTCTTTTACAATGAGCAGTTCTTC. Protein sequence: CASSPGRGALFYNEQFF.

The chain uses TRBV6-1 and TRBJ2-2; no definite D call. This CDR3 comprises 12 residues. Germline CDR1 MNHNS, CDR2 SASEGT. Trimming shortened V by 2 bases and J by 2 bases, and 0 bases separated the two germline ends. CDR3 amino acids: CASSENTGELFF. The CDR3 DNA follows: TGTGCCAGCAGTGAAAACACCGGGGAGCTGTTTTTT.

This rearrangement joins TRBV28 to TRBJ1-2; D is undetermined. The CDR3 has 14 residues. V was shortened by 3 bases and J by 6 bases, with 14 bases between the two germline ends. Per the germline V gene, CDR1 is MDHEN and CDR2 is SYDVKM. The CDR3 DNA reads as TGTGCCAGCAGTTTCGCGGGGATTGCGCATGGCTACACCTTC. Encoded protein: CASSFAGIAHGYTF.

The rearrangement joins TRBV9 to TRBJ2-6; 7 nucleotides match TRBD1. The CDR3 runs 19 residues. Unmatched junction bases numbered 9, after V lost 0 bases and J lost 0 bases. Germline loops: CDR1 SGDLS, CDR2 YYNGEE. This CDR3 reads CASSVARGTEDSGANVLTF. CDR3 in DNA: TGTGCCAGCAGCGTAGCCCGTGGGACAGAAGACTCTGGGGCCAACGTCCTGACTTTC.

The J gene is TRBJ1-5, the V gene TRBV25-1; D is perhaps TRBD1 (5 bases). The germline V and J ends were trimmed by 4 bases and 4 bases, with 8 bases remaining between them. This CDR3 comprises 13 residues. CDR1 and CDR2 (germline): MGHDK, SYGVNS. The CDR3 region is CASSGQGNQPQHF. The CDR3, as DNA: TGTGCCAGCAGTGGTCAGGGAAATCAGCCCCAGCATTTT.

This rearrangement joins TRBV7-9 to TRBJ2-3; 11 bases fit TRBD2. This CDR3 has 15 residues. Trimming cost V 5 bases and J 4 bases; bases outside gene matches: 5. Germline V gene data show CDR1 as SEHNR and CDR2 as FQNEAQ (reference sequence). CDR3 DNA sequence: TGTGCCAGCAGCGCGAGACTAGCGGGACCAGATACGCAGTATTTT. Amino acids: CASSARLAGPDTQYF.

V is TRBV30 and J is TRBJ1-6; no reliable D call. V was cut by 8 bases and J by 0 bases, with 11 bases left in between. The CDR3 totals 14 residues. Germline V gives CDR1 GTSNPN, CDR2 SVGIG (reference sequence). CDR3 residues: CALAGSSYNSPLHF. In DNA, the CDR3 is TGTGCCCTCGCGGGGAGCTCCTATAATTCACCCCTCCACTTT.

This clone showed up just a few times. The CDR3 reads CASSQFVNTGELFF. CDR3 bases: TGTGCCAGCAGCCAATTCGTTAACACCGGGGAGCTGTTTTTT. V gene TRBV4-2 combines with J gene TRBJ2-2, with D unresolved. Per germline, CDR1 LGHNA and CDR2 YNFKEQ. The ends were cut back, 2 bases at V and 2 bases at J, with 6 bases in the middle. This CDR3 comprises 14 residues.

The CDR3 nucleotides read TGCGCCAGCAGTGAGGGCTTTTTAGGCGGTAAGAGCACAGATACGCAGTATTTT. Protein sequence: CASSEGFLGGKSTDTQYF. The chain couples TRBV10-1 to TRBJ2-3; the D is unclear. In germline, CDR1 is WNHNN, CDR2 SYGVQD (reference sequence). The V gene lost 2 bases and the J gene lost 0 bases, with 18 bases spanning the gap. This CDR3 is 18 amino acids long.

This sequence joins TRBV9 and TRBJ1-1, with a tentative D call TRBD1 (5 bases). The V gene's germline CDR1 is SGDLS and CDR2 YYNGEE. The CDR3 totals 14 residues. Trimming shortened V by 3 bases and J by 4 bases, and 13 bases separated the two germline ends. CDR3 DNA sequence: TGTGCCAGCAGCGCCCGGGACGGCACCACTGAAGCTTTCTTT. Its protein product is CASSARDGTTEAFF.

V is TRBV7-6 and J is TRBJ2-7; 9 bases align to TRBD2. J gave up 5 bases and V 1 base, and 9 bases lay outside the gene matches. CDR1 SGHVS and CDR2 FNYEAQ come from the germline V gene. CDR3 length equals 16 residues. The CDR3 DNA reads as TGTGCCAGCAGCTTAGAAGTCCTAGCGGGAATAAACGAGCAGTACTTC. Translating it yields CASSLEVLAGINEQYF.